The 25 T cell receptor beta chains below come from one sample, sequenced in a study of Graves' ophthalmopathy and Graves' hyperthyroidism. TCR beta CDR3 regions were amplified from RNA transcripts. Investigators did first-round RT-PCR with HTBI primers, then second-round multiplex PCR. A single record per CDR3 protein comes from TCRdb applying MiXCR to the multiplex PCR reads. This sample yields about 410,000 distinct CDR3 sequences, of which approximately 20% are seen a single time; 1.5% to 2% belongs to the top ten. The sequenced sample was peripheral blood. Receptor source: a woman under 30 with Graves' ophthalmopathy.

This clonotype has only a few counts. The CDR3 spells CASRAAGGATGELFF. The CDR3 DNA follows: TGTGCCAGCAGAGCAGCGGGAGGTGCCACCGGGGAGCTGTTTTTT. The gene calls are TRBV6-2 or TRBV6-3 and TRBJ2-2; 9 bases align to TRBD2. The germline V gene encodes CDR1 MNHEY and CDR2 SVGEGT. The ends lost 6 bases at V and 4 bases at J; junction bases unmatched: 6. This CDR3 has 15 amino acids.

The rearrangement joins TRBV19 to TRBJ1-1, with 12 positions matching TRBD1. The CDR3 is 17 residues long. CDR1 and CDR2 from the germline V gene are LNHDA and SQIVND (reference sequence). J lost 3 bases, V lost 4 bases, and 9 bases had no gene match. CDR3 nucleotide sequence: TGTGCCAGTAGTAACACCGGGACAGGGGGCGCCTACACTGAAGCTTTCTTT. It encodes CASSNTGTGGAYTEAFF.

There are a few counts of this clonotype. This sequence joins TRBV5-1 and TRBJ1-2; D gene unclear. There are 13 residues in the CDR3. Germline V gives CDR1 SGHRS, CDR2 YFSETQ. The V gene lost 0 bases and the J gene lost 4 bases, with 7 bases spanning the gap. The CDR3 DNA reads TGCGCCAGCAGCTTGGCGCAGGCCTATGGCTACACCTTC. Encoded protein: CASSLAQAYGYTF.

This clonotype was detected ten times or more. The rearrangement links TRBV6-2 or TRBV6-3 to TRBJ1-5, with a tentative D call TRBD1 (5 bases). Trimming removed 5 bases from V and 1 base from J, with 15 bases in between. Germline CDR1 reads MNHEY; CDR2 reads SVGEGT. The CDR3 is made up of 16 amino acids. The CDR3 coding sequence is TGTGCCAGCAGTCCCCTCCTAAGGGGCAGCAATCAGCCCCAGCATTTT. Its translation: CASSPLLRGSNQPQHF.

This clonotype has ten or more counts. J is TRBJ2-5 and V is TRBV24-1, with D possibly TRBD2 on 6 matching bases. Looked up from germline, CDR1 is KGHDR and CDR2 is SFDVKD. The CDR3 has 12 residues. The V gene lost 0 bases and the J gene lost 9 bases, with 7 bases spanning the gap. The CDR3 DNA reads TGTGCCACCAGTGATTTGTGGGGGGCCCAGTACTTC. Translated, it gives CATSDLWGAQYF.

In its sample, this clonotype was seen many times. The CDR3 DNA is TGTGCCAGCACTAGCGGGGGAGCCTACGAGCAGTACTTC. Its protein product is CASTSGGAYEQYF. This chain connects TRBV6-2 or TRBV6-3 to TRBJ2-7; 10 bases fit TRBD2. This CDR3 is built from 13 residues. Germline V gives CDR1 MNHEY, CDR2 SVGEGT. V dropped 7 bases and J dropped 2; count of bases not matched to a gene: 2.

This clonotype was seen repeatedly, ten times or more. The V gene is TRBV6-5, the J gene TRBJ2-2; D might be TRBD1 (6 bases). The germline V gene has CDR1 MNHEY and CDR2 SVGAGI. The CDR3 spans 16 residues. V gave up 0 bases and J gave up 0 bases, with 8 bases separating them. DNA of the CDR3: TGTGCCAGCAGTTACTCTGGGGGCGCGAACACCGGGGAGCTGTTTTTT. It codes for CASSYSGGANTGELFF.

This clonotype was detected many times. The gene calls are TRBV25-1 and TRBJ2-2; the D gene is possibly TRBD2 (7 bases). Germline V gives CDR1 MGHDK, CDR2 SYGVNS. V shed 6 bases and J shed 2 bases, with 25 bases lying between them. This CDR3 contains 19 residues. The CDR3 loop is CASSKERWRGGINTGELFF. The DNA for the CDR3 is TGTGCCAGCAGCAAGGAGCGATGGAGGGGGGGGATTAACACCGGGGAGCTGTTTTTT.

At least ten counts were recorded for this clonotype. CDR3 residues: CASTEEGAGTEAFF. The CDR3 DNA follows: TGTGCCAGCACCGAGGAAGGGGCGGGCACTGAAGCTTTCTTT. The chain combines TRBV6-5 with TRBJ1-1; perhaps TRBD1 as D (5 bases). Trimming removed 7 bases from V and 4 bases from J, with 16 bases in between. This CDR3 comprises 14 residues. Germline values: CDR1 MNHEY, CDR2 SVGAGI.

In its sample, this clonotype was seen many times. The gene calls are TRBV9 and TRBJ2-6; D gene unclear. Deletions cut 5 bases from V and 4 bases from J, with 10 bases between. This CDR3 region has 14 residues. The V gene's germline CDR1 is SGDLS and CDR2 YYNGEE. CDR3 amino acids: CASRKGTGANVLTF. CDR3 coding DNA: TGTGCCAGCAGGAAAGGTACCGGGGCCAACGTCCTGACTTTC.

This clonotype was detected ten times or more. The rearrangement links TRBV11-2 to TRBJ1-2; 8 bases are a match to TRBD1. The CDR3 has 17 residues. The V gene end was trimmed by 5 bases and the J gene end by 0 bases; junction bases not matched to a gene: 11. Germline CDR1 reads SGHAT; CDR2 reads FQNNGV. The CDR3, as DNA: TGTGCCAGCAGCCGGACAGGGAGGGCAACTACTAACTATGGCTACACCTTC. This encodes CASSRTGRATTNYGYTF. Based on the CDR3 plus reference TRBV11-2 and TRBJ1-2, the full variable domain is EAGVAQSPRYKIIEKRQSVAFWCNPISGHATLYWYQQILGQGPKLLIQFQNNGVVDDSQLPKDRFSAERLKGVDSTLKIQPAKLEDSAVYLCASSRTGRATTNYGYTFGSGTRLTVV.

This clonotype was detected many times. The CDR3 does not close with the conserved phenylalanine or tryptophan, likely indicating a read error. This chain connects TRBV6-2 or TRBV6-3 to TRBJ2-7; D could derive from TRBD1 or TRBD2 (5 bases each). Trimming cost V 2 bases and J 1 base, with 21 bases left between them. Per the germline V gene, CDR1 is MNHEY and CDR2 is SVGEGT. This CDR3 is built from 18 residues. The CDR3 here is CASSYTGRDLLWSYEQYS. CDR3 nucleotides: TGTGCCAGCAGTTACACGGGTAGGGACCTTTTATGGTCCTACGAGCAGTACTCC.

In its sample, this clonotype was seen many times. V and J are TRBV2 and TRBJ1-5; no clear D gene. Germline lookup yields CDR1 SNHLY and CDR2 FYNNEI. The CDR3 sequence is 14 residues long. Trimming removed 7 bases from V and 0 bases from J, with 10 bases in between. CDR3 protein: CASTERTSNQPQHF. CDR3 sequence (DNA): TGTGCCAGCACCGAACGAACTAGCAATCAGCCCCAGCATTTT.

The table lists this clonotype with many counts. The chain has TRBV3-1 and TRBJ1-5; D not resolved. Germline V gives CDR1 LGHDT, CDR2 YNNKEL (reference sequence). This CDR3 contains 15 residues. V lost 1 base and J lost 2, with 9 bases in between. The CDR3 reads CASSQGWGGNQPQHF. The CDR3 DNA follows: TGTGCCAGCAGCCAAGGGTGGGGAGGCAATCAGCCCCAGCATTTT.

The CDR3, as DNA: TGTGCCAGCAGCTCGACCGGCCCCGGAGGTCAGCCCCAGCATTTT. It codes for CASSSTGPGGQPQHF. The V call is TRBV7-9, the J call TRBJ1-5; D is ambiguous. The germline CDR1 and CDR2 sequences are SEHNR and FQNEAQ (reference sequence). Trimming shortened V by 4 bases and J by 6 bases, and 16 bases separated the two germline ends. This CDR3 region has 15 residues.

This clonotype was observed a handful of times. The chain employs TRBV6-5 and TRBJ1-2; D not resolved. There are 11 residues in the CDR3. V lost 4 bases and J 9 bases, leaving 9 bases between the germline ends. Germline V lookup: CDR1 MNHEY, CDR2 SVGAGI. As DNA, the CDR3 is TGTGCCAGCAGTTTCCCAGGAAGCTACACCTTC. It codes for CASSFPGSYTF.

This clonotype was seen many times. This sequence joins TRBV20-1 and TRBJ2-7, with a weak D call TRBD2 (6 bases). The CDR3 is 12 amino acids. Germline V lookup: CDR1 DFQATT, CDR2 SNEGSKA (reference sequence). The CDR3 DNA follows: TGCAGCTTTAACCGGGACTCCCCGGAGCAGTACTTC. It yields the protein CSFNRDSPEQYF.

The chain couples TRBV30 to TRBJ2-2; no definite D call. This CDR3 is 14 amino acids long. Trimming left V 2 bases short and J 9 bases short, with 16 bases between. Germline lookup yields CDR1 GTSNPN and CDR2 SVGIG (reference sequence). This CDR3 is CAWSPPPFLRELFF. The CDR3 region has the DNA TGTGCCTGGAGTCCCCCCCCCTTTCTCCGGGAGCTGTTTTTT.

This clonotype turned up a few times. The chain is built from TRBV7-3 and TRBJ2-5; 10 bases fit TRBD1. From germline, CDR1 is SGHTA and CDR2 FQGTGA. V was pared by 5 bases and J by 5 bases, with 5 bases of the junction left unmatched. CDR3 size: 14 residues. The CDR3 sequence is CASSAGTGDETQYF. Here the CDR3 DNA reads TGTGCCAGCAGCGCCGGGACAGGGGACGAGACCCAGTACTTC.

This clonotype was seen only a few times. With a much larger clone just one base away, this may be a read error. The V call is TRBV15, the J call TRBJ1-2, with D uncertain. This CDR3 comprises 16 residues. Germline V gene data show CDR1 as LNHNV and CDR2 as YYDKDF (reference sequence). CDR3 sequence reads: CVTSRAAAGLLGGYTF. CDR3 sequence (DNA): TGTGTCACCAGCAGAGCCGCGGCCGGTTTATTGGGTGGCTACACCTTC.

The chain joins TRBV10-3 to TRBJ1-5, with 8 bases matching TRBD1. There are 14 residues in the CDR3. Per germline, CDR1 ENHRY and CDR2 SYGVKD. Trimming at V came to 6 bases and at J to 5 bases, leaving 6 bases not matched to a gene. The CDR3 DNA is TGTGCCATCAGCGCCGCGACAGGGGATCAGCCCCAGCATTTT. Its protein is CAISAATGDQPQHF.

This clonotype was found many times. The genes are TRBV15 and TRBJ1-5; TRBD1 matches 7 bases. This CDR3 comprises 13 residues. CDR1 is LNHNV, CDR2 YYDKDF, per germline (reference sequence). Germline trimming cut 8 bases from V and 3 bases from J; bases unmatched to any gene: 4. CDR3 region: CATARGLNQPQHF. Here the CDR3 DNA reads TGTGCCACCGCGAGGGGGCTCAATCAGCCCCAGCATTTT.

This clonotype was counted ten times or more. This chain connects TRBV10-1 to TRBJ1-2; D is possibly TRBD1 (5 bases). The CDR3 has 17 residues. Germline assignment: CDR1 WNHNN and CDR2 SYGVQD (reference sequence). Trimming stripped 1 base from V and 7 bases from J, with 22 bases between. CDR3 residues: CASSELQVSGRASGYTF. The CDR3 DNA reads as TGCGCCAGCAGTGAGTTACAGGTCTCGGGGAGGGCGTCTGGCTACACCTTC.

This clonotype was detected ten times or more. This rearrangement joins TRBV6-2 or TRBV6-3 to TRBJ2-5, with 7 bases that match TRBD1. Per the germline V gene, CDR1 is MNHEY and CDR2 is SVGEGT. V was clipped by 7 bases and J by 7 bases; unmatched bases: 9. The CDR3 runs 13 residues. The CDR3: CASTLRGQSTQYF. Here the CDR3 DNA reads TGTGCCAGCACTCTGAGGGGACAGTCGACCCAGTACTTC.

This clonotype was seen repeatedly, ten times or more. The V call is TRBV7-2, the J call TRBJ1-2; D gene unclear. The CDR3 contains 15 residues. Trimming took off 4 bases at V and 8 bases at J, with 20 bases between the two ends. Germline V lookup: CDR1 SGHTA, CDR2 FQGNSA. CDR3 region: CASSSLGWGIEGYTF. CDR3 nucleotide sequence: TGTGCCAGCAGCTCCCTTGGATGGGGAATTGAAGGCTACACCTTC.